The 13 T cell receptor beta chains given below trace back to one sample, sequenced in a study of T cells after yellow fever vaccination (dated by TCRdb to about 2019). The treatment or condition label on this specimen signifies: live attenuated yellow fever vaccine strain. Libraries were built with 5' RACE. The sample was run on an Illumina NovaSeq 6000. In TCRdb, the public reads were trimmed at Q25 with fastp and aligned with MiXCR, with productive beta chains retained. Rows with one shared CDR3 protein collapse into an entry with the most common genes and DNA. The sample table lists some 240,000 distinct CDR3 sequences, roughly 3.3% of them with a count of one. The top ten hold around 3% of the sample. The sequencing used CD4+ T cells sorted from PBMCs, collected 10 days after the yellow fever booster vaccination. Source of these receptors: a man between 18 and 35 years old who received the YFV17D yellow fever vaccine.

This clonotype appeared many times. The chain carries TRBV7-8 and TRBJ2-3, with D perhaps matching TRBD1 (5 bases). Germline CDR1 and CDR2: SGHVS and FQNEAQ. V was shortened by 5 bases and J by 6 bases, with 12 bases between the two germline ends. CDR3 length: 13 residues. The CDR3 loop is CASSPPRADTQYF. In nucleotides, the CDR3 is TGTGCCAGCAGCCCCCCCAGGGCGGATACGCAGTATTTT.

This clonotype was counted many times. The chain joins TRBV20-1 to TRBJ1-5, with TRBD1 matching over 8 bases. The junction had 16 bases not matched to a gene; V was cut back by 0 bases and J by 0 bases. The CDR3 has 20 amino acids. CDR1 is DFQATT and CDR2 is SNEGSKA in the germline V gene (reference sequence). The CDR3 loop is CSARESLLHRGIHSNQPQHF. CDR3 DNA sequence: TGCAGTGCTAGAGAATCTCTCTTGCACAGGGGGATCCATAGCAATCAGCCCCAGCATTTT.

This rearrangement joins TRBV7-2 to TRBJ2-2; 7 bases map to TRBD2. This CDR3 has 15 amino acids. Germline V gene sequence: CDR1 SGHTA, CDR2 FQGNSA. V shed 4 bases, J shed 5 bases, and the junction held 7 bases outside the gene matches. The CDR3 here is CASSSGLRETGELFF. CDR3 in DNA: TGTGCCAGCAGCTCGGGACTAAGAGAAACCGGGGAGCTGTTTTTT. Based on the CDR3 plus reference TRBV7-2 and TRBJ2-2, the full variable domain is GAGVSQSPSNKVTEKGKDVELRCDPISGHTALYWYRQSLGQGLEFLIYFQGNSAPDKSGLPSDRFSAERTGGSVSTLTIQRTQQEDSAVYLCASSSGLRETGELFFGEGSRLTVL.

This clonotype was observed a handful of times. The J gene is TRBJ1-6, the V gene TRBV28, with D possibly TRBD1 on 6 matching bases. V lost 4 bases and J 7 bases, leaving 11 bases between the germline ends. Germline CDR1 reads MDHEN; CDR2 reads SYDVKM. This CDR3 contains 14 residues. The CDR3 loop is CASSWGGRNSPLHF. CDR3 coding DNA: TGTGCCAGCAGTTGGGGGGGCAGAAATTCACCCCTCCACTTT.

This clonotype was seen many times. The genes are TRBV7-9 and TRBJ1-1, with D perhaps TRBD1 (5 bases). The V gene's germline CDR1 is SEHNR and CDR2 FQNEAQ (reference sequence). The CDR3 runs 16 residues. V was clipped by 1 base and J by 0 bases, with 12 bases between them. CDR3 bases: TGTGCCAGCAGCTTAGAGGGGCTTTTCGTGAACACTGAAGCTTTCTTT. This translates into CASSLEGLFVNTEAFF.

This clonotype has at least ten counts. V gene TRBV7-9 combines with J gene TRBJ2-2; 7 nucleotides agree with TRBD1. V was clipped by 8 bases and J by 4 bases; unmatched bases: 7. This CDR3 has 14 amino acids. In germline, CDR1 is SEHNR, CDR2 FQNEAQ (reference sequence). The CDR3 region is CASQRQGFTGELFF. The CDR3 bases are TGTGCCAGCCAGCGACAGGGCTTCACCGGGGAGCTGTTTTTT. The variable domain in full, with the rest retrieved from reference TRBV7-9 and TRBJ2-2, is DTGVSQNPRHKITKRGQNVTFRCDPISEHNRLYWYRQTLGQGPEFLTYFQNEAQLEKSRLLSDRFSAERPKGSFSTLEIQRTEQGDSAMYLCASQRQGFTGELFFGEGSRLTVL.

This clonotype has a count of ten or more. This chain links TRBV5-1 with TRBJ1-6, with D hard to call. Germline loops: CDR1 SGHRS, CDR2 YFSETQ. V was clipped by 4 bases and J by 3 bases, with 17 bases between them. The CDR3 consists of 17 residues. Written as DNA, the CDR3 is TGCGCCAGCAGCCCGGCCTCGGGGAGCGACTATAATTCACCCCTCCACTTT. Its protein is CASSPASGSDYNSPLHF.

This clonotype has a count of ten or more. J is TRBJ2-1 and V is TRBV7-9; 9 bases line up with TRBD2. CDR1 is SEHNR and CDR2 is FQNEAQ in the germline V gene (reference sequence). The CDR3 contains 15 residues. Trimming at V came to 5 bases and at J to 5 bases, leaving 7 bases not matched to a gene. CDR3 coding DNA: TGTGCCAGCAGCCAGCGGGGGGCCCAGGACAATGAGCAGTTCTTC. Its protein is CASSQRGAQDNEQFF.

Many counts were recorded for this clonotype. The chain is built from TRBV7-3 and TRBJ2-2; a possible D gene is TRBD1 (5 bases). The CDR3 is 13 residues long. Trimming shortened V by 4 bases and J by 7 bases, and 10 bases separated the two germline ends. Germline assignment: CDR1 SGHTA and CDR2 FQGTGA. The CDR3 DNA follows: TGTGCCAGCAGCTCTCAGGGTATCGGGGAGCTGTTTTTT. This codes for CASSSQGIGELFF.

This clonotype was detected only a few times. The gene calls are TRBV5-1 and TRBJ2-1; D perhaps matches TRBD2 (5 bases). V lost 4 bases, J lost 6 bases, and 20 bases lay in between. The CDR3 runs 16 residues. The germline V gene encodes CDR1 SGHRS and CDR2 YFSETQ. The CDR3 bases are TGCGCCAGCAGCCCAAGTCGGGGAAGGTCCCCCAATGAGCAGTTCTTC. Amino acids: CASSPSRGRSPNEQFF.

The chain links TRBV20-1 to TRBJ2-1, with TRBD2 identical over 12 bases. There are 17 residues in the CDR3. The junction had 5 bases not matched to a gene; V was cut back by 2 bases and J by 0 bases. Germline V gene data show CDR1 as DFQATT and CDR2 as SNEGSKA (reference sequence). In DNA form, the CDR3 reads TGCAGTGCTAGAAGTACTAGCGGGGGGCTCTCCTACAATGAGCAGTTCTTC. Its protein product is CSARSTSGGLSYNEQFF.

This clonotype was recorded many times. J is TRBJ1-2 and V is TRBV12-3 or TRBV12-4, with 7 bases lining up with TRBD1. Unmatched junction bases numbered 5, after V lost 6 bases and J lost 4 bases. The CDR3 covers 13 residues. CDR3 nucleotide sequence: TGTGCCAGCAGCCCGGGACAGAGCTATGGCTACACCTTC. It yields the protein CASSPGQSYGYTF.

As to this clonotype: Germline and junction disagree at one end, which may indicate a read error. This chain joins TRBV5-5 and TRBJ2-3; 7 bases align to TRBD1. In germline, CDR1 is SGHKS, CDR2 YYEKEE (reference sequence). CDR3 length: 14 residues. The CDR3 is CAGSSGQVIFTQYF. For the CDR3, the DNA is TGTGCCGGCAGCTCTGGACAGGTCATATTTACGCAGTATTTT.